These 20 T cell receptor beta chains came from one sample sequenced in a study of shared clonotypes between healthy human individuals. Method: immunoSEQ multiplex PCR; TCRdb's copy keeps in-frame clones and lacks some. The sample records 980,000 or so clones, less than 85% being singletons. Material: memory CD4+ T cells sorted from blood. Documented subset: CD45RA-negative fraction. The receptors were sampled from a man younger than 30 in good health.

This clone was found once. V and J are TRBV6-5 and TRBJ2-2, with D maybe TRBD1 (6 bases). The ends were cut back, 6 bases at V and 1 base at J, with 9 bases in the middle. This CDR3 is built from 14 residues. Germline lookup yields CDR1 MNHEY and CDR2 SVGAGI. The CDR3 here is CASSPDRNTGELFF. The CDR3 nucleotides read TGTGCCAGCAGCCCGGACAGGAACACCGGGGAGCTGTTTTTT.

About this clone itself: In the same sample, other DNA sequences code for this CDR3. V is TRBV6-5 and J is TRBJ1-2, with D unresolved. Between the trimmed V and J ends, which lost 6 bases and 2 bases, there was a span of 7 bases. The CDR3 runs 12 residues. Germline V gene data show CDR1 as MNHEY and CDR2 as SVGAGI. CDR3 amino acids: CASSSTNYGYTF. Here the CDR3 DNA reads TGTGCCAGCAGCTCGACAAACTATGGCTACACCTTC.

Comments on this clone: The same CDR3 also results from other DNA sequences found in this sample. The chain combines TRBV6-1 with TRBJ2-5; perhaps TRBD1 as D (5 bases). V was trimmed by 5 bases and J by 5 bases, leaving 12 bases between them. Germline CDR1 is MNHNS and CDR2 is SASEGT. The CDR3 runs 13 residues. This chain's CDR3 is CASSPGWGETQYF. CDR3 in DNA: TGTGCCAGCAGTCCCGGATGGGGCGAGACCCAGTACTTC.

V usage is TRBV18 and J usage is TRBJ2-7; TRBD1 aligns across 8 bases. Trimming cost V 4 bases and J 3 bases; bases outside gene matches: 8. Germline CDR1 reads KGHSH; CDR2 reads LQKENI. CDR3 length: 15 residues. This CDR3 is CASSLLGTGLYEQYF. The CDR3 coding sequence is TGTGCCAGCTCACTGTTGGGGACAGGACTCTACGAGCAGTACTTC.

This clone is a singleton in its sample. The V call is TRBV19, the J call TRBJ1-1; maybe TRBD1 (6 bases). The CDR3 sequence is 14 residues long. Between the trimmed V and J ends, which lost 3 bases and 5 bases, there was a span of 13 bases. Per the germline V gene, CDR1 is LNHDA and CDR2 is SQIVND (reference sequence). CDR3 in DNA: TGTGCCAGTAGTATTGTGGGTCAGGGGACTGAAGCTTTCTTT. Protein product: CASSIVGQGTEAFF.

The rearrangement joins TRBV19 to TRBJ1-2, with D perhaps matching TRBD1 (5 bases). V was clipped by 7 bases and J by 3 bases, with 15 bases between them. The length of the CDR3 is 14 residues. Per germline, CDR1 LNHDA and CDR2 SQIVND (reference sequence). The CDR3 DNA sequence: TGTGCCAGTACGCAGGGCTCCAACTACTATGGCTACACCTTC. Its protein product is CASTQGSNYYGYTF.

The chain links TRBV30 to TRBJ2-5; 8 nucleotides align to TRBD1. The J call may be faulty, since TRBJ2-7 better matches the DNA end. The CDR3 runs 13 residues. The germline V gene encodes CDR1 GTSNPN and CDR2 SVGIG (reference sequence). CDR3 amino acids: CACTPGQAYEQYF. The CDR3 region has the DNA TGTGCCTGCACACCGGGACAGGCCTACGAGCAGTACTTC.

This chain joins TRBV5-1 and TRBJ2-3, with 8 bases fitting TRBD2. Looked up from germline, CDR1 is SGHRS and CDR2 is YFSETQ. This CDR3 is built from 16 residues. The V gene end was trimmed by 4 bases and the J gene end by 3 bases; junction bases not matched to a gene: 10. This chain's CDR3 is CASSGTSGGGTDTQYF. CDR3 DNA: TGCGCCAGCAGCGGAACTAGCGGTGGGGGGACAGATACGCAGTATTTT.

As concerns this clone: No conserved phenylalanine or tryptophan ends this CDR3, so it is likely a read error. No DNA is shown, since the ends of the CDR3 on it are uncertain; the CDR3 is the one TCRdb lists. This CDR3 reads CAIRPSPGE. This chain links TRBV10-3 with TRBJ2-3; the table names TRBD2, a call not compared with the DNA. The CDR3 region is 9 residues in length, termini included. Germline CDR1 and CDR2: ENHRY and SYGVKD.

The V and J genes are TRBV5-5 and TRBJ1-6; weak D call: TRBD1 (5 bases). Germline CDR1 reads SGHKS; CDR2 reads YYEKEE (reference sequence). Trimming took 0 bases from V and 8 from J, leaving 15 bases between them. This CDR3 comprises 16 residues. This CDR3 reads CASSLVAGSTYSPLHF. As DNA, the CDR3 is TGTGCCAGCAGCTTGGTCGCAGGGTCTACGTATTCACCCCTCCACTTT.

The chain combines TRBV7-2 with TRBJ2-7; D unclear. Germline V gene lookup returns CDR1 SGHTA and CDR2 FQGNSA. This CDR3 is built from 11 residues. Trimming pared 5 bases from V and 4 bases from J, leaving 6 bases between. This chain's CDR3 is CASSAVYEQYF. As DNA, the CDR3 is TGTGCCAGCAGCGCCGTATACGAGCAGTACTTC.

This clone was detected a few times. The chain uses TRBV5-1 and TRBJ2-7; D unresolved. Trimming pared 0 bases from V and 0 bases from J, leaving 10 bases between. The CDR3 consists of 15 residues. In germline, CDR1 is SGHRS, CDR2 YFSETQ. The CDR3 protein is CASSLGQTSSYEQYF. In DNA form, the CDR3 reads TGCGCCAGCAGCTTGGGGCAGACGAGCTCCTACGAGCAGTACTTC. Together with reference TRBV5-1 and TRBJ2-7, the CDR3 gives the full variable domain: KAGVTQTPRYLIKTRGQQVTLSCSPISGHRSVSWYQQTPGQGLQFLFEYFSETQRNKGNFPGRFSGRQFSNSRSEMNVSTLELGDSALYLCASSLGQTSSYEQYFGPGTRLTVT.

The CDR3 sequence is CSVESPRGHTGELFF. The CDR3 region has the DNA TGCAGCGTTGAAAGCCCCAGGGGGCACACCGGGGAGCTGTTTTTT. This chain uses TRBV29-1 with TRBJ2-2; 8 bases are shared with TRBD1. Losses at the gene ends were 2 bases for V and 3 bases for J; bases not matched to a gene: 5. From germline, CDR1 is SQVTM and CDR2 ANQGSEA. The CDR3 is 15 residues long.

The J gene is TRBJ2-5, the V gene TRBV5-8; 8 positions agree with TRBD2. The ends lost 4 bases at V and 2 bases at J; junction bases unmatched: 7. The CDR3 length is 15 residues. Germline assignment: CDR1 SGHTS and CDR2 YDEGEE. In DNA, the CDR3 is TGTGCCAGCAGCCGGGGGGGACTGATGCAAGAGACCCAGTACTTC. Its translation is CASSRGGLMQETQYF.

J is TRBJ2-3 and V is TRBV10-2, with 8 bases lining up with TRBD2. Germline CDR1 reads WSHSY; CDR2 reads SAAADI. The CDR3 spans 16 residues. After removal of 5 bases from V and 5 bases from J, the junction contained 12 bases not matched to a gene. The CDR3 sequence is CASSSGRGEAGDTQYF. Here the CDR3 DNA reads TGCGCCAGCAGTTCCGGGCGGGGGGAGGCAGGAGATACGCAGTATTTT.

The chain combines TRBV5-6 with TRBJ2-3; the D gene could be TRBD1 or TRBD2 (5 bases each). Germline loops: CDR1 SGHDT, CDR2 YYEEEE. This CDR3 spans 17 amino acids. Trimming cost V 0 bases and J 3 bases, with 17 bases left between them. CDR3 sequence: CASSLEGLGRGTDTQYF. CDR3 DNA sequence: TGTGCCAGCAGCTTGGAGGGGCTTGGAAGAGGGACAGATACGCAGTATTTT.

This clone has a handful of counts. One end of the junction fails to match germline, which may point to a read error. The chain recombines TRBV5-8 with TRBJ1-1, with D perhaps matching TRBD1 (6 bases). The CDR3 spans 15 residues. CDR1 SGHTS and CDR2 YDEGEE come from the germline V gene. The CDR3 nucleotides are TGTGCCAGCAGCTTACCGGGACAAGCGAACTCTGAAGCTTTCTTT. Translation: CASSLPGQANSEAFF. The full variable domain, its missing parts supplied by reference TRBV5-8 and TRBJ1-1, is EAGVTQSPTHLIKTRGQQATLRCSPISGHTSVYWYQQALGLGLQFLLWYDEGEERNRGNFPPRFSGRQFPNYSSELNVNALELEDSALYLCASSLPGQANSEAFFGQGTRLTVV.

As to this clone: Other DNA sequences from this sample encode an identical CDR3 as well. The chain's CDR3 is CSVQTGTDTQYF. The DNA for the CDR3 is TGCAGCGTCCAGACAGGGACAGATACGCAGTATTTT. The rearrangement uses TRBV29-1 and TRBJ2-3; 7 bases line up with TRBD1. The CDR3 totals 12 residues. The V and J ends lost 6 bases and 3 bases, in that order; junction bases with no gene match: 3. Germline V lookup: CDR1 SQVTM, CDR2 ANQGSEA.

This clone was seen a handful of times. The chain recombines TRBV7-8 with TRBJ2-1; D is tentatively TRBD1 or TRBD2 (5 bases each). The CDR3 extends over 12 amino acids. With 5 bases removed from V and 15 bases from J, the gap between germline ends came to 17 bases. CDR1 and CDR2 from the germline V gene are SGHVS and FQNEAQ. The CDR3 protein is CASSPAGTRGFF. In nucleotides, the CDR3 is TGTGCCAGCAGCCCCGCCGGGACCCGGGGGTTCTTC.

The rearrangement links TRBV9 to TRBJ1-1, with D maybe TRBD1 (6 bases). V dropped 0 bases and J dropped 1 base, with 7 bases sitting between them. This CDR3 region has 14 residues. Looked up from germline, CDR1 is SGDLS and CDR2 is YYNGEE. The chain's CDR3 is CASSVVGGNTEAFF. As DNA, the CDR3 is TGTGCCAGCAGCGTAGTAGGGGGGAACACTGAAGCTTTCTTT.